This TCR beta chain came from a study of early T cells in non-severe SARS-CoV-2 infection. Study as a whole: Chains stayed unpaired after sequencing of bulk RNA from unsorted whole blood.

The CDR3 runs to 20 residues. V trimming: 2 bases; J trimming: 3 bases; junction bases outside the gene matches: 15. Germline CDR1 MNHGY, CDR2 SAAAGT. General study points: The matching step, a VDJdb search, favored anti-spike CD8 responses and missed private and CD4 specificities.

Molecules of cDNA were individually given unique molecular identifiers that were attached to them. TCRdb independently ran MiXCR on the 5' RACE reads; one entry per CDR3 protein. The sample lists roughly 36,000 distinct CDR3 sequences; approximately 6% were seen once. At least ten counts were recorded for this clonotype. Its target is not known. This sequence was found in an adult who was a healthcare worker with PCR-confirmed SARS-CoV-2 infection or an uninfected control (not recorded which). This rearrangement joins TRBV6-8 to TRBJ2-1, with 11 positions matching TRBD1. Material: whole blood. The CDR3, as DNA: TGTGCCAGCAGTTACCCCGGGACAGGGGGATATGTGCCCCTCTACAATGAGCAGTTCTTC. This encodes CASSYPGTGGYVPLYNEQFF.